The entry below gives a single T cell receptor beta chain sequence along with its context. Its target is unknown. This entry comes from a study of T cell repertoires in cytomegalovirus infection. Study information: CMV infection together with matching HLA type was indicated by public TCR beta signatures.

Overall study findings and caveats: Cumulated frequencies of public TCR beta families served to identify carriers of CMV plus the relevant HLA.

The CDR3 is 13 amino acids. Germline V gene lookup returns CDR1 DFQATT and CDR2 SNEGSKA (reference sequence). The V gene end was trimmed by 3 bases and the J gene end by 5 bases; junction bases not matched to a gene: 4. TCRdb redid the calling of the reads with MiXCR, one entry per CDR3 protein. The sample lists 130,000 or so distinct CDR3 sequences; roughly 6% were seen once. The specimen was PBMCs. This clonotype originated in a human donor in good health (CMV status not recorded). Some clones in this sample may be carry-over from other donors' samples. The rearrangement uses TRBV20-1 and TRBJ2-4, with 7 bases aligning to TRBD1. CDR3 DNA: TGCAGTGCTAGTCCAGGGGGTCAAAACATTCAGTACTTC. It translates to CSASPGGQNIQYF.